This T cell receptor beta chain was recorded in a study of T cells after yellow fever vaccination. At the level of the study: Preparing low-cell-number fractions relied on SMART-Seq v4 Ultra Low Input. Study outcomes and limitations: The bulk population could contribute abundant contaminating clonotypes to FACS-sorted repertoires. At 95% to 98% for CD4 and 75% to 90% for CD8, most primary-vaccination clones showed up again after the booster.

This CDR3 has 13 residues. V gave up 4 bases and J gave up 5 bases, with 11 bases separating them. In germline, CDR1 is SEHNR, CDR2 FQNEAQ (reference sequence). This clonotype was counted a few times. What it recognizes is unknown. The TCR cDNA carried a universal primer site and UMIs from 5'RACE template switching. TCRdb analysed the 5' RACE reads with MiXCR anew, one entry per CDR3 protein. The sample records some 300,000 distinct CDR3 sequences, about 8.3% being singletons. The starting material was PBMCs, obtained roughly 47 days after the first yellow fever vaccination. This rearrangement joins TRBV7-9 to TRBJ1-1; no clear D. The clonotype comes from a man younger than 30 who received the YFV17D yellow fever vaccine. The CDR3, as DNA: TGTGCCAGCAGCTCCAACTTGGGGACTGAAGCTTTCTTT. It specifies CASSSNLGTEAFF.